A selection of T cell receptor beta chains follows, all from one sample in a study of T cell clonotyping in hematopoietic cell transplantation. Assay used: immunoSEQ multiplex PCR; TCRdb lists only in-frame clones, some missing. This sample carries over 15,000 clones, around nine tenths of them seen once, and the ten largest clones take over 4.5%. The sample comprised peripheral blood mononuclear cells. Receptors originate from a man aged 40-55 years in good health. Some clones in this sample may be carry-over from other donors' samples. Each CDR3 is given with its conserved first and last residue. The D gene is left open where the match is weak.

J	V	D	CDR3	DNA
TRBJ2-1	TRBV7-9	-	CASSLDTTGTFDEQFF	TGTGCCAGCAGCTTAGATACGACAGGGACTTTCGATGAGCAGTTCTTC
TRBJ2-5	TRBV5-4	-	CASSFVLQETQYF	TGTGCCAGCAGCTTCGTACTCCAAGAGACCCAGTACTTC
TRBJ1-1	TRBV25-1	TRBD1	CASSGGETEAFF	TGTGCCAGCTCAGGGGGAGAAACTGAAGCTTTCTTT
TRBJ1-5	TRBV28	TRBD1	CASSLTGGNQPQHF	TGTGCCAGCAGTTTGACAGGGGGCAATCAGCCCCAGCATTTT
TRBJ2-1	TRBV30	-	CACSLGGYEQFF	TGTGCCTGCTCGTTGGGGGGTTACGAGCAGTTCTTC
TRBJ2-1	TRBV11-2	-	CASTKGVINNEQFF	TGTGCCAGCACCAAAGGGGTAATTAACAATGAGCAGTTCTTC
TRBJ2-1	TRBV7-3	TRBD2	CASSLTGLVDNEQFF	TGTGCCAGCAGCTTAACGGGACTAGTAGACAATGAGCAGTTCTTC
TRBJ2-1	TRBV19	TRBD2	CASSLSSGRSNEQFF	TGTGCCAGTAGTCTCTCTAGCGGGAGGTCCAATGAGCAGTTCTTC
TRBJ1-5	TRBV4-3	-	CASSQDWAGDQPQHF	TGCGCCAGCAGCCAAGATTGGGCAGGTGATCAGCCCCAGCATTTT
TRBJ1-2	TRBV28	TRBD1	CASTPQGKSYTF	TGTGCCAGCACCCCACAGGGGAAGAGCTACACCTTC
TRBJ1-2	TRBV30	-	CAWTPGSYGYTF	TGTGCCTGGACCCCGGGCTCCTATGGCTACACCTTC
TRBJ2-3	TRBV2	TRBD1	CASSPGTGSTDTQYF	TGTGCCAGCAGTCCCGGGACAGGGAGCACAGATACGCAGTATTTT
TRBJ2-1	TRBV6-5	-	CASSKLEAYNEQFF	TGTGCCAGCAGTAAACTCGAGGCCTACAATGAGCAGTTCTTC
TRBJ2-3	TRBV29-1	TRBD2	CSVTSGSQSSTDTQYF	TGCAGCGTTACTAGCGGGAGCCAGTCTAGCACAGATACGCAGTATTTT
TRBJ2-7	TRBV15	TRBD1	CATSRAGTGVREQYF	TGTGCCACCAGCAGAGCTGGGACAGGGGTAAGGGAGCAGTACTTC
TRBJ1-5	TRBV6-5	-	CASSPGVSQPQHF	TGTGCCAGCAGTCCCGGAGTGAGTCAGCCCCAGCATTTT
TRBJ1-2	TRBV30	-	CAWSAGHGANYGYTF	TGTGCCTGGAGTGCGGGACACGGAGCTAACTATGGCTACACCTTC
TRBJ2-7	TRBV13	-	CASSLGRVYEQYF	TGTGCCAGCAGCTTAGGGCGGGTCTACGAGCAGTACTTC
TRBJ2-2	TRBV19	-	CASSTPGWGIKNTGELFF	TGTGCCAGTAGTACCCCAGGGTGGGGGATCAAGAACACCGGGGAGCTGTTTTTT